This T cell receptor (beta chain) was retrieved from a study of regulatory T cells in long-lasting Graves disease (dated by TCRdb to the early 2020s). Regarding the research as a whole: Persistent Graves' disease was defined as persistently positive TSH receptor autoantibodies together with antithyroid drug treatment for over 5 years. This study used TCR sequencing and RNA sequencing of peripheral blood to compare persistent Graves' disease patients against newly diagnosed Graves' disease patients. On average, persistent Graves' disease patients in the clinical cohort had been on antithyroid drugs for approximately ten years. The study was conducted in China and was registered as a clinical trial. A total of 33 samples were covered by TCR sequencing, comprising some 13 persistent and around 20 newly diagnosed Graves' disease patients. Summary of the overall study and its limitations: Persistent patients shared more public clonotypes among themselves (around 3,000) than newly diagnosed patients did (more than 950). The authors noted that the small sample size was a limitation that may lower accuracy. Sequencing and analysis were restricted to the TCR beta chain. TRBV28, TRBJ1-2 and TRBJ2-5 were preferentially used in persistent disease, while TRBV20-1 and TRBJ2-1 were favored in newly diagnosed disease. Lower TCR Shannon entropy and fewer highly expanded clones were observed in persistent Graves' disease patients than in newly diagnosed patients, which suggested clonal expansion. Because the primary lesion, thyroid tissue, could not be accessed, the study looked at peripheral blood alone.

Turning to this clonotype: It lacks a known antigen. The sample holds no much larger clone one base away, and base qualities are not on file.

The protocol used for the library was multiplex PCR. Instrument on record: Illumina HiSeq 4000. TCR beta libraries were built with iRepertoire HTBI primers and Arm-PCR amplification of CDR3 regions. PCR products were gel purified before sequencing. The authors' analysis ran thus. Across samples, about 63 TRBV and 15 or so TRBJ segments were identified and used for gene usage analysis of CDR3 amino acid clonotypes. COPE and FqMerger were used to merge filtered high-quality paired reads into contigs. BLAST was used to align contigs to IMGT TRBV, TRBD and TRBJ reference genes, with CDR3 defined following IMGT. Clonotypes above 0.1% frequency were classified as highly expanded clones. Shannon entropy served as the measure of repertoire diversity, while the Gini coefficient captured V-J evenness. Public clonotypes were defined as clonotypes shared by more than one individual. The raw public data were reprocessed by TCRdb itself: fastp quality trimming at Q25, MiXCR clonotype calling, in-frame beta chains only. Every distinct CDR3 protein forms one entry, paired with its most common genes and DNA. TCRdb, rather than the study authors, made the V and J calls. In this sample the table shows more than 350,000 distinct CDR3 sequences, under 25% of which occur a single time. The leading ten clones occupy 13% to 15% of the sample.

The time point label, as the study defines it: persistent/refractory GD, antithyroid drugs over 5 years with positive TRAb. RNA was extracted from PBMCs in TRIzol for both TCR sequencing and RNA sequencing. The diagnosis of Graves' disease was made according to American Thyroid Association guidelines. Patients were recruited from an endocrinology department in Xi'an, China. Each patient gave 8.5 to 9.5 milliliters of peripheral blood, collected in an EDTA anticoagulant tube. Ficoll Paque Plus density gradient separation was used to isolate PBMCs, and no further T cell sorting was performed. An Agilent 2100 Bioanalyzer and agarose gel were used to check RNA quality, while a NanoDrop 2000 measured RNA concentration. The CDR3 covers 14 residues, taking in both the cysteine and the phenylalanine. CDR3 DNA only is kept here, 42 bases in frame from base 1. The CDR1 and CDR2 encoded by the germline V gene (reference sequence) are GTSNPN and SVGIG.

This clonotype was sampled from a female donor with Graves disease. The sample in question was peripheral blood mononuclear cells (PBMCs), obtained when the disease was refractory, from a patient treated with antithyroid drugs. The V and J segments used are TRBV30 and TRBJ2-5; 7 bases in the junction line up with TRBD1. The J call may not be correct, given that the DNA end is closer to TRBJ2-7. CDR3 sequence: CAWSGDSRPYEQYF. In nucleotide form, the sequence is TGTGCCTGGAGCGGGGACAGCAGACCCTACGAGCAGTACTTC.